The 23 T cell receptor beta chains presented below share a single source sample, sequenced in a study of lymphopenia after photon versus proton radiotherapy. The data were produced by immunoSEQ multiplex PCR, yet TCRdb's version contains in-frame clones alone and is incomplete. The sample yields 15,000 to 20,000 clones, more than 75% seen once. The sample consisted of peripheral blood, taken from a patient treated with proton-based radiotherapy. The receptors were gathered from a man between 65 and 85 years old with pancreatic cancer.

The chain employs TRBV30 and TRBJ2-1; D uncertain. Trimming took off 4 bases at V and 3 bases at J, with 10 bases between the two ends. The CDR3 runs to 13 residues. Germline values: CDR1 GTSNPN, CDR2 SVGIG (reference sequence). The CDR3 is CAWKEEIYNEQFF. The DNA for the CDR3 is TGTGCCTGGAAGGAAGAGATCTACAATGAGCAGTTCTTC.

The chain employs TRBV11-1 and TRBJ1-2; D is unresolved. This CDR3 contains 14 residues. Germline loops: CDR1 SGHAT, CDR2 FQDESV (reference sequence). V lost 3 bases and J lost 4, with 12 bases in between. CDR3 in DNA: TGTGCCAGCAGCTTCGGAGGGTTTAGCTATGGCTACACCTTC. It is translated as CASSFGGFSYGYTF.

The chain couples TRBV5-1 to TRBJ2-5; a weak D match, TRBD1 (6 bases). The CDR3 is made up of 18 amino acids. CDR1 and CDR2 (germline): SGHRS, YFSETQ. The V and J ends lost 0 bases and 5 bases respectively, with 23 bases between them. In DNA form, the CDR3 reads TGCGCCAGCAGCTTGGAAAACCCCGGGACAAATAGGAGGGAGACCCAGTACTTC. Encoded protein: CASSLENPGTNRRETQYF.

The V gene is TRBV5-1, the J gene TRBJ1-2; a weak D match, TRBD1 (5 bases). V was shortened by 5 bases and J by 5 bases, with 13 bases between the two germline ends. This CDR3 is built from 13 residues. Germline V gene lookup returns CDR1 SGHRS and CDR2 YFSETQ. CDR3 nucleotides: TGCGCCAGCAGTCAAGAGCCAGGGTATGGCTACACCTTC. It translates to CASSQEPGYGYTF.

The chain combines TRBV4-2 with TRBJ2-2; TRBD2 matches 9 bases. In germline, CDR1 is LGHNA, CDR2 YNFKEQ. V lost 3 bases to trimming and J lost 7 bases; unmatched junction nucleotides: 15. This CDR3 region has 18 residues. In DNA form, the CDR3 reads TGTGCCAGCAGCCAGGGGGTTAGCGGGGGCCCCCGGGACGGGGAGCTGTTTTTT. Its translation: CASSQGVSGGPRDGELFF.

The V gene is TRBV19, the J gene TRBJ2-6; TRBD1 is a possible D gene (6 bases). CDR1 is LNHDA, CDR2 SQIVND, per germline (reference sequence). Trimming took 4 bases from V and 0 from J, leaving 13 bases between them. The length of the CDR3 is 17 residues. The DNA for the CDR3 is TGTGCCAGTAGTACCCGGGACATGAGCTCTGGGGCCAACGTCCTGACTTTC. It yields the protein CASSTRDMSSGANVLTF.

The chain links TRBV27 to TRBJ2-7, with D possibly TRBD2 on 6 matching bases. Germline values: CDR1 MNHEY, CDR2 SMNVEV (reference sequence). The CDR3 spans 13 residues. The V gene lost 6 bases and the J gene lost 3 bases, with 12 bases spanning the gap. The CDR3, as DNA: TGTGCCAGCAGGTTGGGACTGAACTACGAGCAGTACTTC. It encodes CASRLGLNYEQYF.

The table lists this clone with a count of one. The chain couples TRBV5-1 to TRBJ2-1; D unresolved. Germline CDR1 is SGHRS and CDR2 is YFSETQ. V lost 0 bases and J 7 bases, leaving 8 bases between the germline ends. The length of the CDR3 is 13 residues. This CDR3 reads CASSLGQQNEQFF. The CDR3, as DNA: TGCGCCAGCAGCTTGGGGCAGCAAAATGAGCAGTTCTTC.

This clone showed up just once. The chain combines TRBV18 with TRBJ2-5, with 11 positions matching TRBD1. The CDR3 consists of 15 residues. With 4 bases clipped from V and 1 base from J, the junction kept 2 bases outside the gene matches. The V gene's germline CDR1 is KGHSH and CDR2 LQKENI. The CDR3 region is CASSRGQGVQETQYF. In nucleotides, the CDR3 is TGTGCCAGCTCACGGGGACAGGGGGTCCAAGAGACCCAGTACTTC.

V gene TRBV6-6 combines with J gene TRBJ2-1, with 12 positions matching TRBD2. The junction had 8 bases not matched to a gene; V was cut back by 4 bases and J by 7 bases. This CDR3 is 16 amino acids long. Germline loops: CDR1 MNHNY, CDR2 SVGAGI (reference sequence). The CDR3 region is CASSFPTSGRVNEQFF. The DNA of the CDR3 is TGTGCCAGCAGTTTTCCGACTAGCGGGAGAGTAAATGAGCAGTTCTTC.

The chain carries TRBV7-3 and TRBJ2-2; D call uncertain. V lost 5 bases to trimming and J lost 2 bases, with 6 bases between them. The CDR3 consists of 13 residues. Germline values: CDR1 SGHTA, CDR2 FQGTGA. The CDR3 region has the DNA TGTGCCAGCAGCCCAACCAACACCGGGGAGCTGTTTTTT. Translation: CASSPTNTGELFF.

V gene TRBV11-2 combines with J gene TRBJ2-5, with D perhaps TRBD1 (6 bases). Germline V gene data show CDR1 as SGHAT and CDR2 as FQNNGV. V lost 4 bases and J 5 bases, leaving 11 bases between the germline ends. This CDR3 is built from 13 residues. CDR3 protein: CASSSMDSETQYF. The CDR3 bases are TGTGCCAGCAGCTCGATGGACAGCGAGACCCAGTACTTC.

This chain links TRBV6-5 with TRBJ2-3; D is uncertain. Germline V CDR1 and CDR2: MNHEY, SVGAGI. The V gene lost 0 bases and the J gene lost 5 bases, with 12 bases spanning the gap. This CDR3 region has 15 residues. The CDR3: CASSYSTGAEDTQYF. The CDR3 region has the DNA TGTGCCAGCAGTTACTCGACGGGTGCCGAAGATACGCAGTATTTT.

The CDR3 protein is CASSVVPTGTPFSGNTIYF. The CDR3 DNA sequence: TGTGCCAGCAGCGTAGTCCCGACCGGGACTCCCTTCTCTGGAAACACCATATATTTT. The rearrangement uses TRBV9 and TRBJ1-3; D may be TRBD1 (5 bases). Trimming pared 0 bases from V and 0 bases from J, leaving 19 bases between. The V gene's germline CDR1 is SGDLS and CDR2 YYNGEE. The CDR3 runs 19 residues. The full variable domain, in which reference TRBV9 and TRBJ1-3 provide the parts outside the CDR3, is DSGVTQTPKHLITATGQRVTLRCSPRSGDLSVYWYQQSLDQGLQFLIQYYNGEERAKGNILERFSAQQFPDLHSELNLSSLELGDSALYFCASSVVPTGTPFSGNTIYFGEGSWLTVV.

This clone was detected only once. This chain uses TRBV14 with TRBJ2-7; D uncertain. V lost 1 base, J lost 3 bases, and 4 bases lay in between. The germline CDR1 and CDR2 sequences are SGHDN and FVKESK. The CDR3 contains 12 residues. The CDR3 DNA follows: TGTGCCAGCAGCCAAGTTGGCTACGAGCAGTACTTC. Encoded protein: CASSQVGYEQYF.

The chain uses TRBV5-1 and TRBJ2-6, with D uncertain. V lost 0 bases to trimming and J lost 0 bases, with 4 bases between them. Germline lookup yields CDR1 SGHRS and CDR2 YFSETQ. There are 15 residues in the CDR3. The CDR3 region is CASSLVISGANVLTF. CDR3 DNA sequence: TGCGCCAGCAGCTTGGTGATCTCTGGGGCCAACGTCCTGACTTTC.

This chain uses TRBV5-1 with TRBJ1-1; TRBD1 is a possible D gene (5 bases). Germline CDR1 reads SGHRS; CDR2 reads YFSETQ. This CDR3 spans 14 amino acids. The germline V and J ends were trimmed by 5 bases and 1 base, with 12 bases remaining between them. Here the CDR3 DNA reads TGCGCCAGCAGTCAGCGAACAGGGAACACTGAAGCTTTCTTT. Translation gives CASSQRTGNTEAFF.

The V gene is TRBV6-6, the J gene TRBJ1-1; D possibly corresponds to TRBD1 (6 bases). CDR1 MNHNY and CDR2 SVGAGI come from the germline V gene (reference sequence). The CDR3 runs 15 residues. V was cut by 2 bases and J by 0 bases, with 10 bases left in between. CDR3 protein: CASSYPGTMNTEAFF. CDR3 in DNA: TGTGCCAGCAGTTACCCCGGGACAATGAACACTGAAGCTTTCTTT.

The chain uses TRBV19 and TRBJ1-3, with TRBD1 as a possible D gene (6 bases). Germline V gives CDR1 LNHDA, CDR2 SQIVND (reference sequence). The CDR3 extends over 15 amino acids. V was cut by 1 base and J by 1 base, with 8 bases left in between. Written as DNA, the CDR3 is TGTGCCAGTAGTATAGGGCAGGGGTCTGGAAACACCATATATTTT. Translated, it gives CASSIGQGSGNTIYF. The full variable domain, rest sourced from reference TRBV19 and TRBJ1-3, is DGGITQSPKYLFRKEGQNVTLSCEQNLNHDAMYWYRQDPGQGLRLIYYSQIVNDFQKGDIAEGYSVSREKKESFPLTVTSAQKNPTAFYLCASSIGQGSGNTIYFGEGSWLTVV.

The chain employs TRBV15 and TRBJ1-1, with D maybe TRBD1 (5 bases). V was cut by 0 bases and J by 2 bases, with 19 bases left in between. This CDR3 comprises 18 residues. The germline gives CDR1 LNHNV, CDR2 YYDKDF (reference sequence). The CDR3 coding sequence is TGTGCCACCAGCAGAGATCGGCGGGGACTTAGCGTAAACACTGAAGCTTTCTTT. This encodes CATSRDRRGLSVNTEAFF.

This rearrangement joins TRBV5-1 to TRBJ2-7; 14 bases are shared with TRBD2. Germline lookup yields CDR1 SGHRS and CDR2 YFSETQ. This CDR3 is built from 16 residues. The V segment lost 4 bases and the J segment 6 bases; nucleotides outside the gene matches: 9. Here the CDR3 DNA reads TGCGCCAGCAGCCCTACCGGGACTAGCGGGAGATTCGAGCAGTACTTC. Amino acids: CASSPTGTSGRFEQYF.

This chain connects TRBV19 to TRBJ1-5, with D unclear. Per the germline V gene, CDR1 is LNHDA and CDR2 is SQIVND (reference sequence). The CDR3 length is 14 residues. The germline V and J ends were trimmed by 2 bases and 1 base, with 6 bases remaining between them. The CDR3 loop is CASSIWGSNQPQHF. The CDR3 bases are TGTGCCAGTAGTATATGGGGAAGCAATCAGCCCCAGCATTTT.

DNA of the CDR3: TGTGCCAGCAGCTTACGATCGCCGGGTCGTGATTCACCCCTCCACTTT. The encoded protein is CASSLRSPGRDSPLHF. V and J are TRBV11-1 and TRBJ1-6; D gene ambiguous. This CDR3 is built from 16 residues. The V end lost 2 bases, the J end lost 8 bases, and 16 bases lay between the germline ends. The germline CDR1 and CDR2 sequences are SGHAT and FQDESV (reference sequence).